Below are 27 T cell receptor beta chains sequenced from a single sample in a study of CD8 T cells in ankylosing spondylitis. TCRdb used MiXCR to reprocess the 5' RACE reads, holding one entry per CDR3 protein. The profile shows about 510,000 distinct CDR3 sequences, about 5.4% of them singletons. General observations from the study: Roughly eight highly homologous variants made up a TCR beta motif that seemed to typify ankylosing spondylitis blood.

Their antigens are not known. Sequenced material: blood, either unsorted or a sorted T cell fraction (not recorded which). The origin of the receptors is a male donor with ankylosing spondylitis.

This clonotype was observed many times. This rearrangement joins TRBV4-3 to TRBJ2-3; D gene unclear. V lost 0 bases to trimming and J lost 2 bases, with 9 bases between them. CDR3 length: 15 residues. From germline, CDR1 is LGHNA and CDR2 YSLEER. The CDR3 DNA reads TGCGCCAGCAGCCAAGATCGAAGGTTCACAGATACGCAGTATTTT. It is translated as CASSQDRRFTDTQYF.

This clonotype was seen more than once but under ten times. This chain joins TRBV6-1 and TRBJ2-7, with 8 positions matching TRBD1. From germline, CDR1 is MNHNS and CDR2 SASEGT. The length of the CDR3 is 14 residues. V was clipped by 5 bases and J by 3 bases; unmatched bases: 6. CDR3 DNA: TGTGCCAGCAGTAGGACAGGGAGGATCTACGAGCAGTACTTC. The encoded protein is CASSRTGRIYEQYF.

The table lists this clonotype with many counts. The V gene is TRBV29-1, the J gene TRBJ2-7, with a tentative D call TRBD1 (5 bases). Germline loops: CDR1 SQVTM, CDR2 ANQGSEA. The V and J ends lost 1 base and 3 bases respectively, with 16 bases between them. CDR3 length equals 15 residues. The CDR3 bases are TGCAGCGTTGAAGGAATTCAGGGCGCAGACTACGAGCAGTACTTC. Translating it yields CSVEGIQGADYEQYF.

Many counts were recorded for this clonotype. This chain links TRBV4-3 with TRBJ2-3; 7 bases agree with TRBD1. With 1 base clipped from V and 6 bases from J, the junction kept 7 bases outside the gene matches. Looked up from germline, CDR1 is LGHNA and CDR2 is YSLEER. The CDR3 spans 15 residues. This CDR3 reads CASSQGWGQPDTQYF. Written as DNA, the CDR3 is TGCGCCAGCAGCCAAGGCTGGGGACAGCCCGATACGCAGTATTTT.

The sample holds many counts of this clonotype. The rearrangement joins TRBV20-1 to TRBJ2-3; 8 nucleotides agree with TRBD2. The length of the CDR3 is 16 residues. V lost 0 bases to trimming and J lost 2 bases; unmatched junction nucleotides: 7. CDR1 and CDR2 (germline): DFQATT, SNEGSKA (reference sequence). The CDR3 sequence: CSARDPRGAPTDTQYF. In nucleotides, the CDR3 is TGCAGTGCTAGAGATCCGCGGGGGGCCCCCACAGATACGCAGTATTTT.

This clonotype was counted ten times or more. The chain couples TRBV5-1 to TRBJ2-2; 10 bases are a match to TRBD2. Trimming cost V 0 bases and J 7 bases; bases outside gene matches: 9. Germline V gene lookup returns CDR1 SGHRS and CDR2 YFSETQ. CDR3 length equals 17 residues. CDR3 sequence: CASSLGRLAGAGGELFF. The CDR3 DNA sequence: TGCGCCAGCAGCTTGGGGAGGCTAGCGGGAGCCGGCGGGGAGCTGTTTTTT.

This chain connects TRBV5-1 to TRBJ2-5; either TRBD1 or TRBD2 may fit D (5 bases each). The CDR3 extends over 14 amino acids. V dropped 3 bases and J dropped 2 bases, with 11 bases sitting between them. Per germline, CDR1 SGHRS and CDR2 YFSETQ. DNA of the CDR3: TGCGCCAGCAGCTCCGGGGACGTGCAAGAGACCCAGTACTTC. It is translated as CASSSGDVQETQYF. The whole variable domain, remainder taken from reference TRBV5-1 and TRBJ2-5, is KAGVTQTPRYLIKTRGQQVTLSCSPISGHRSVSWYQQTPGQGLQFLFEYFSETQRNKGNFPGRFSGRQFSNSRSEMNVSTLELGDSALYLCASSSGDVQETQYFGPGTRLLVL.

This clonotype was counted many times. CDR3 coding DNA: TGTGCCAGCAGCCTCAGGGGACAGCCTGGAAACACCATATATTTT. Amino acids: CASSLRGQPGNTIYF. The chain recombines TRBV9 with TRBJ1-3, with 7 nucleotides matching TRBD1. V shed 4 bases and J 2 bases; nucleotides not matched to a gene: 6. Germline assignment: CDR1 SGDLS and CDR2 YYNGEE. The CDR3 length is 15 residues.

In this sample, this clonotype turned up many times. This chain connects TRBV29-1 to TRBJ2-7; a weak D match, TRBD2 (6 bases). With 4 bases removed from V and 4 bases from J, the gap between germline ends came to 20 bases. Germline values: CDR1 SQVTM, CDR2 ANQGSEA. The CDR3 extends over 15 amino acids. Written as DNA, the CDR3 is TGCAGCGTTGTGGACCCACGGGGGAGAGGGTACGAGCAGTACTTC. Translated: CSVVDPRGRGYEQYF.

The sample holds many counts of this clonotype. The rearrangement links TRBV5-1 to TRBJ2-7; D is uncertain. The CDR3 sequence is 13 residues long. V gave up 0 bases and J gave up 6 bases, with 10 bases separating them. CDR1 SGHRS and CDR2 YFSETQ come from the germline V gene. The CDR3, as DNA: TGCGCCAGCAGCTTGGTCCCGACGGGCGAGCAGTACTTC. Amino acid sequence: CASSLVPTGEQYF. Filled out from reference TRBV5-1 and TRBJ2-7, the complete variable domain reads KAGVTQTPRYLIKTRGQQVTLSCSPISGHRSVSWYQQTPGQGLQFLFEYFSETQRNKGNFPGRFSGRQFSNSRSEMNVSTLELGDSALYLCASSLVPTGEQYFGPGTRLTVT.

This clonotype showed up many times. This chain links TRBV4-3 with TRBJ2-3, with TRBD2 matching 10 bases. The CDR3 has 17 amino acids. Germline V gene data show CDR1 as LGHNA and CDR2 as YSLEER. Germline trimming cut 3 bases from V and 4 bases from J; bases unmatched to any gene: 10. In DNA form, the CDR3 reads TGCGCCAGCAGCCAGAGAACTAGCGGGAAACTCCCAGATACGCAGTATTTT. Encoded protein: CASSQRTSGKLPDTQYF.

There are many counts of this clonotype. The genes are TRBV29-1 and TRBJ1-1; D uncertain. The germline V gene has CDR1 SQVTM and CDR2 ANQGSEA. CDR3 length: 13 amino acids. The V and J ends lost 2 bases and 6 bases respectively, with 13 bases between them. CDR3 region: CSVERHLTAEAFF. The DNA for the CDR3 is TGCAGCGTTGAAAGACACCTTACCGCTGAAGCTTTCTTT.

The V gene is TRBV10-2, the J gene TRBJ2-1; D is uncertain. The CDR3 is 14 residues long. V lost 0 bases and J lost 9, with 12 bases in between. Germline V gives CDR1 WSHSY, CDR2 SAAADI. The CDR3, as DNA: TGCGCCAGCAGTGAGTCGACCTTGTTGGGTGAGCAGTTCTTC. Protein sequence: CASSESTLLGEQFF.

The sample holds many counts of this clonotype. The gene calls are TRBV20-1 and TRBJ1-1; the match to TRBD1 covers 12 bases. The CDR3 has 15 residues. Trimming at V came to 3 bases and at J to 3 bases, leaving 5 bases not matched to a gene. Germline V lookup: CDR1 DFQATT, CDR2 SNEGSKA (reference sequence). The CDR3 bases are TGCAGTGCTAGGGGGACAGGGGGCGTGTACACTGAAGCTTTCTTT. Its protein product is CSARGTGGVYTEAFF.

This clonotype was picked up many times. V is TRBV20-1 and J is TRBJ2-7; D unresolved. The V end was cut by 6 bases, the J end by 3 bases, with 24 bases between. Germline loops: CDR1 DFQATT, CDR2 SNEGSKA (reference sequence). The CDR3 is 16 residues long. In DNA, the CDR3 is TGCAGTGCCTATAATAACGACCTACCCTATTTCTACGAGCAGTACTTC. It yields the protein CSAYNNDLPYFYEQYF.

A word on this clonotype: A read error is possible here, since a much larger clone lies one base away. The CDR3, as DNA: TGTACCAGCGGGGCGGGAGGGGTCAATGAGCAGTTCTTC. It is translated as CTSGAGGVNEQFF. V gene TRBV27 combines with J gene TRBJ2-1; TRBD2 matches at 9 bases. The germline CDR1 and CDR2 sequences are MNHEY and SMNVEV (reference sequence). CDR3 length: 13 residues.

This clonotype was seen many times. The chain uses TRBV27 and TRBJ2-7; 9 positions agree with TRBD1. In germline, CDR1 is MNHEY, CDR2 SMNVEV (reference sequence). The CDR3 extends over 14 amino acids. Trimming took 4 bases from V and 5 from J; bases not matched to a gene: 6. As DNA, the CDR3 is TGTGCCAGCAGTTCCCGGGACAGGGCCCACGAGCAGTACTTC. This translates into CASSSRDRAHEQYF.

In nucleotides, the CDR3 is TGTGCCAGCAGCTCTCGGGACGGCTACGAGCAGTACTTC. The encoded protein is CASSSRDGYEQYF. The chain recombines TRBV7-2 with TRBJ2-7; D could derive from TRBD1 or TRBD2 (5 bases each). The CDR3 runs to 13 residues. The germline CDR1 and CDR2 sequences are SGHTA and FQGNSA. The V end was cut by 4 bases, the J end by 3 bases, with 10 bases between.

This clonotype was detected ten times or more. The chain couples TRBV24-1 to TRBJ2-7, with TRBD1 identical over 7 bases. The length of the CDR3 is 13 residues. Germline CDR1 reads KGHDR; CDR2 reads SFDVKD. The CDR3 is CAATGVSSYEQYF. CDR3 in DNA: TGTGCTGCCACAGGGGTGAGCTCCTACGAGCAGTACTTC.

This clonotype was counted between two and nine times. At one end, the junction sequence differs from germline, possibly due to a read error. The rearrangement links TRBV20-1 to TRBJ1-6, with 9 bases lining up with TRBD1. In germline, CDR1 is DFQATT, CDR2 SNEGSKA (reference sequence). The CDR3 is made up of 18 amino acids. The CDR3 sequence: CCARAPGQGVSYNSPLHF. The CDR3 DNA is TGCTGTGCTAGAGCTCCGGGACAGGGAGTCTCCTATAATTCACCCCTCCACTTT.

This clonotype was seen ten or more times. The chain joins TRBV6-5 to TRBJ1-4; no definite D call. The CDR3 consists of 14 residues. Trimming cost V 1 base and J 7 bases, with 10 bases left between them. Germline assignment: CDR1 MNHEY and CDR2 SVGAGI. The CDR3 coding sequence is TGTGCCAGCAGTTACTTCGGAGTAGGTGAAAAACTGTTTTTT. Protein product: CASSYFGVGEKLFF.

This clonotype was detected a few times. V usage is TRBV12-3 or TRBV12-4 and J usage is TRBJ2-1; possible D gene TRBD2, 6 bases. With 5 bases removed from V and 0 bases from J, the gap between germline ends came to 14 bases. There are 16 residues in the CDR3. CDR3 nucleotide sequence: TGTGCCAGCAGTCTCCCCCGGGGGAGCTCCTACAATGAGCAGTTCTTC. Its translation: CASSLPRGSSYNEQFF.

The chain uses TRBV7-9 and TRBJ2-1, with TRBD1 matching 7 bases. The germline gives CDR1 SEHNR, CDR2 FQNEAQ (reference sequence). The length of the CDR3 is 15 residues. The junction had 5 bases not matched to a gene; V was cut back by 4 bases and J by 2 bases. CDR3 DNA: TGTGCCAGCAGCTCGGAAGGGACAGCCTACAATGAGCAGTTCTTC. Protein: CASSSEGTAYNEQFF.

This clonotype showed up many times. The V gene is TRBV12-3 or TRBV12-4, the J gene TRBJ2-5; D is unclear. Trimming took off 5 bases at V and 5 bases at J, with 9 bases between the two ends. The CDR3 consists of 12 residues. The CDR3 DNA follows: TGTGCCAGCAGTCTCATAAAGGAGACCCAGTACTTC. Its protein is CASSLIKETQYF.

This clonotype was detected many times. The V and J genes are TRBV7-9 and TRBJ1-1; D unclear. The germline V gene encodes CDR1 SEHNR and CDR2 FQNEAQ (reference sequence). The CDR3 length is 16 residues. V was shortened by 3 bases and J by 0 bases, with 14 bases between the two germline ends. The CDR3 DNA follows: TGTGCCAGCAGCTTTCGACAAGGACCTATGAACACTGAAGCTTTCTTT. Its translation is CASSFRQGPMNTEAFF. Variable domain in full (rest from reference TRBV7-9 and TRBJ1-1): DTGVSQNPRHKITKRGQNVTFRCDPISEHNRLYWYRQTLGQGPEFLTYFQNEAQLEKSRLLSDRFSAERPKGSFSTLEIQRTEQGDSAMYLCASSFRQGPMNTEAFFGQGTRLTVV.

The rearrangement uses TRBV7-9 and TRBJ2-5; D is tentatively TRBD1 or TRBD2 (5 bases each). CDR1 is SEHNR and CDR2 is FQNEAQ in the germline V gene (reference sequence). V was pared by 5 bases and J by 3 bases, with 13 bases between. This CDR3 has 14 residues. CDR3 protein: CASSSGRGKETQYF. The CDR3 DNA is TGTGCCAGCAGCAGCGGTAGGGGAAAAGAGACCCAGTACTTC.

This clonotype was seen ten or more times. The J gene is TRBJ2-3, the V gene TRBV5-1; tentatively, D is TRBD1 (6 bases). Trimming pared 2 bases from V and 4 bases from J, leaving 11 bases between. Looked up from germline, CDR1 is SGHRS and CDR2 is YFSETQ. The CDR3 loop spans 14 amino acids. CDR3 amino acids: CASSFPTGADTQYF. Written as DNA, the CDR3 is TGCGCCAGCAGCTTCCCGACAGGAGCAGATACGCAGTATTTT.